Each of the 26 T cell receptor beta chains below was sequenced from the same sample in a study of monozygotic twins with inflammatory bowel disease. TCRdb reprocessed the 5' RACE reads, with one entry per CDR3 protein and no DNA. The sample table sets out about 110,000 distinct CDR3 sequences. Sequencing was performed on blood. Receptors were obtained from a human donor with ulcerative colitis or Crohn's disease, or a healthy co-twin of an affected twin (not recorded which).

The chain joins TRBV7-3 to TRBJ2-5; TCRdb proposes TRBD2, but this gene call is untestable without DNA. This CDR3 is 16 amino acids long. Per the germline V gene, CDR1 is SGHTA and CDR2 is FQGTGA. This CDR3 is CASSPGLAGGAETQYF.

This chain joins TRBV12-3 or TRBV12-4 and TRBJ1-1; as DNA is missing, the TRBD1 call by TCRdb cannot be tested. CDR3 length: 18 residues. Here the CDR3 reads CASSSSHGGRRVNTEAFF.

V is TRBV4-2 and J is TRBJ2-1; TCRdb lists TRBD1, though no DNA is available to test this call. This CDR3 contains 16 residues. The germline V gene has CDR1 LGHNA and CDR2 YNFKEQ. The CDR3 loop reads CASSQDGGYAYNEQFF.

The chain combines TRBV5-1 with TRBJ2-1; there is no DNA to check the TCRdb D call of TRBD2. Germline V CDR1 and CDR2: SGHRS, YFSETQ. The CDR3 contains 19 residues. This chain's CDR3 is CASSSRPLAGETGFNEQFF. Filled out from reference TRBV5-1 and TRBJ2-1, the complete variable domain reads KAGVTQTPRYLIKTRGQQVTLSCSPISGHRSVSWYQQTPGQGLQFLFEYFSETQRNKGNFPGRFSGRQFSNSRSEMNVSTLELGDSALYLCASSSRPLAGETGFNEQFFGPGTRLTVL.

This chain joins TRBV7-2 and TRBJ2-1; TCRdb's assignment of TRBD1 cannot be checked, as there is no DNA. The CDR3 extends over 18 amino acids. Germline V CDR1 and CDR2: SGHTA, FQGNSA. CDR3 loop: CASSLATVDWTDRNEQFF.

CDR3 in amino acids: CATSRAGPDTQYF. The chain couples TRBV15 to TRBJ2-3; TCRdb indicates TRBD1, and absent DNA this call remains unverified. The CDR3 contains 13 residues. Germline-derived CDR1 and CDR2 are LNHNV and YYDKDF (reference sequence).

V and J are TRBV12-3 or TRBV12-4 and TRBJ1-6. The CDR3 runs to 18 residues. CDR3 protein: CASSLGPAQSSYNSPLHF.

The rearrangement joins TRBV2 to TRBJ1-2. The CDR3 covers 14 residues. The germline CDR1 and CDR2 sequences are SNHLY and FYNNEI. The CDR3 is CASSERSTYPGYTF.

The J gene is TRBJ2-1, the V gene TRBV5-1; the TCRdb D gene call, TRBD1, has no DNA to confirm it. Per germline, CDR1 SGHRS and CDR2 YFSETQ. The CDR3 runs 16 residues. CDR3 residues: CASSLEGGSSYNEQFF.

The J gene is TRBJ2-1, the V gene TRBV27. CDR1 is MNHEY, CDR2 SMNVEV, per germline (reference sequence). This CDR3 spans 15 amino acids. CDR3 residues: CASSRFLRPENEQFF.

The V gene is TRBV10-3, the J gene TRBJ2-7; the TCRdb D gene call, TRBD1, has no DNA to confirm it. The CDR3 is 15 amino acids. Germline V lookup: CDR1 ENHRY, CDR2 SYGVKD. CDR3 amino acids: CAISPGGPQTYEQYF.

This chain connects TRBV5-1 to TRBJ2-2. The CDR3 is made up of 13 amino acids. Germline assignment: CDR1 SGHRS and CDR2 YFSETQ. The CDR3 loop is CASSVAATGELFF.

The J gene is TRBJ2-2, the V gene TRBV12-3 or TRBV12-4. The CDR3 spans 11 residues. CDR3 region: CASSIAGELFF.

The chain carries TRBV7-9 and TRBJ2-7; the TRBD2 assignment by TCRdb is unverifiable without DNA. This CDR3 spans 15 amino acids. Germline assignment: CDR1 SEHNR and CDR2 FQNEAQ (reference sequence). The CDR3 protein is CASSLQAGGAYEQYF.

This rearrangement joins TRBV20-1 to TRBJ2-7; TCRdb's D gene call, TRBD1, goes unchecked for lack of DNA. The CDR3 loop spans 15 amino acids. The germline gives CDR1 DFQATT, CDR2 SNEGSKA (reference sequence). The chain's CDR3 is CSARSGTDRFYEQYF.

This chain joins TRBV2 and TRBJ2-7. The CDR3 covers 15 residues. CDR1 and CDR2 from the germline V gene are SNHLY and FYNNEI. The CDR3 loop reads CASSELRTGPHEQYF.

The chain employs TRBV20-1 and TRBJ1-1; TCRdb reports TRBD1, a call that lacks DNA to check it against. CDR1 is DFQATT and CDR2 is SNEGSKA in the germline V gene (reference sequence). There are 16 residues in the CDR3. The CDR3 sequence is CSARAGRGGTNTEAFF.

The chain uses TRBV7-3 and TRBJ1-2; TCRdb proposes TRBD1, but this gene call is untestable without DNA. This CDR3 comprises 15 residues. Germline CDR1 is SGHTA and CDR2 is FQGTGA. The CDR3: CASSLDGTGSGGYTF.

The genes are TRBV7-2 and TRBJ1-3. This CDR3 is 15 amino acids long. Looked up from germline, CDR1 is SGHTA and CDR2 is FQGNSA. This CDR3 reads CASSQRRISGNTIYF.

The V and J genes are TRBV7-2 and TRBJ1-6. The CDR3 contains 14 residues. Germline CDR1 and CDR2: SGHTA and FQGNSA. The CDR3 spells CASSSLSWNSPLHF.

The V and J genes are TRBV15 and TRBJ1-1; TCRdb returns TRBD1, unconfirmable since there is no DNA. The germline V gene encodes CDR1 LNHNV and CDR2 YYDKDF (reference sequence). This CDR3 has 14 residues. The CDR3 is CATSFNRENTEAFF.

The gene calls are TRBV4-2 and TRBJ2-7; TCRdb's D call, TRBD2, is unchecked because there is no DNA. Germline V gives CDR1 LGHNA, CDR2 YNFKEQ. The CDR3 has 20 amino acids. The CDR3 spells CASSQDPSGDTTLLNYEQYF.

The chain has TRBV3-1 and TRBJ2-7; TCRdb picks TRBD2, but there is no DNA to check that call. The germline CDR1 and CDR2 sequences are LGHDT and YNNKEL (reference sequence). This CDR3 is 15 amino acids long. The CDR3: CASSLGPADSYEQYF.

V and J are TRBV7-9 and TRBJ2-7. Germline CDR1 reads SEHNR; CDR2 reads FQNEAQ (reference sequence). The CDR3 covers 12 residues. The chain's CDR3 is CASSYRTSAWYF.

The chain has TRBV20-1 and TRBJ2-1; TCRdb's assignment of TRBD2 cannot be checked, as there is no DNA. Germline V gives CDR1 DFQATT, CDR2 SNEGSKA (reference sequence). CDR3 length: 14 residues. CDR3 in amino acids: CSATFSSGNNEQFF.

The chain couples TRBV6-2 or TRBV6-3 to TRBJ2-5; no DNA is available, so the TRBD1 call from TCRdb remains unchecked. Germline V gene sequence: CDR1 MNHEY, CDR2 SVGEGT. CDR3 length: 15 amino acids. The CDR3 protein is CASSWDGTEEETQYF.